A selection of T cell receptor beta chains follows, all from one sample in a study of T-cell reconstitution after alpha-beta-depleted transplantation in children. TCRdb processed the PCR reads anew with MiXCR; each CDR3 protein has one entry. Altogether about 600,000 distinct CDR3 sequences are present, over 10% being singletons, with the ten largest covering approximately 2.1%. Sequenced material: PBMCs, mostly from graft donor cells, taken 360 days after TCRalphabeta/CD19-depleted stem cell transplant. These receptors were obtained from a male patient under 18 who had a stem cell transplant for acute myeloid leukemia, so the T cells may come from the graft donor. Each CDR3 is given with its conserved first and last residue.

v_gene: TRBV7-9; j_gene: TRBJ2-1; len: 21; CDR3aa: CASSPRPRVAGAVTFYNEQFF
v_gene: TRBV5-1; j_gene: TRBJ2-7; len: 14; CDR3aa: CASSLTSGAYEQYF
v_gene: TRBV3-1; j_gene: TRBJ1-1; len: 15; CDR3aa: CASSLRGHRGTEAFF
v_gene: TRBV7-2; j_gene: TRBJ2-3; len: 14; CDR3aa: CASRGGTGVDTQYF
v_gene: TRBV20-1; j_gene: TRBJ2-7; len: 16; CDR3aa: CSARDQSGLVTYEQYF
v_gene: TRBV6-1; j_gene: TRBJ2-2; len: 14; CDR3aa: CASSPQENTGELFF
v_gene: TRBV24-1; j_gene: TRBJ2-7; len: 15; CDR3aa: CATSDKTGGRYEQYF
v_gene: TRBV14; j_gene: TRBJ2-2; len: 17; CDR3aa: CASSQTESSVFTGELFF
v_gene: TRBV20-1; j_gene: TRBJ1-1; len: 13; CDR3aa: CSARGSYLLEAFF
v_gene: TRBV7-2; j_gene: TRBJ2-3; len: 11; CDR3aa: CASSSRRGGYF
v_gene: TRBV10-3; j_gene: TRBJ2-6; len: 19; CDR3aa: CAISESGQPLRVGANVLTF
v_gene: TRBV20-1; j_gene: TRBJ2-7; len: 10; CDR3aa: CSARFYEQYF
v_gene: TRBV7-9; j_gene: TRBJ2-2; len: 14; CDR3aa: CASSHGPATGELFF
v_gene: TRBV4-2; j_gene: TRBJ2-3; len: 16; CDR3aa: CASSQDRGGRTDTQYF
v_gene: TRBV28; j_gene: TRBJ2-1; len: 12; CDR3aa: CASSLSLGGQFF
v_gene: TRBV12-3/TRBV12-4; j_gene: TRBJ2-1; len: 11; CDR3aa: CASSLSYEQFF
v_gene: TRBV29-1; j_gene: TRBJ1-4; len: 12; CDR3aa: CSVSAGPSELFF
v_gene: TRBV11-1; j_gene: TRBJ2-4; len: 17; CDR3aa: CASSPVSTGTGIGIQYF
v_gene: TRBV23-1; j_gene: TRBJ2-1; len: 17; CDR3aa: CASSPLMVAYSYNEQFF
v_gene: TRBV2; j_gene: TRBJ2-4; len: 14; CDR3aa: CASNMVSTKNIQYF
v_gene: TRBV12-3/TRBV12-4; j_gene: TRBJ2-5; len: 11; CDR3aa: CASSFLETQYF